The rows below give T cell receptor beta chains drawn from one sample of a study of blood T cell repertoires in COVID-19. Here immunoSEQ multiplex PCR was the method, and the copy in TCRdb shows in-frame clones only, minus some. Among approximately 200,000 clones listed, roughly 83% were seen once. Input material: PBMCs or T cells enriched from blood (not recorded which). The origin of the receptors is a woman in her 30s who had recovered from COVID-19. Each CDR3 is given with its conserved first and last residue. The D gene is left open where the match is weak. Size is stated for part of the rows, as once, few or many counts, or as a class when the clone is expanded.

clone_size j_call d_call v_call cdr3_aa cdr3_nt
NA TRBJ1-1 NA TRBV28 CASSPLSGVGTEAFF TGTGCCAGCAGTCCGCTATCCGGGGTAGGAACTGAAGCTTTCTTT
NA TRBJ2-2 TRBD2 TRBV27 CASRLAGNAVPGELFF TGTGCCAGCAGACTAGCGGGGAATGCGGTACCCGGGGAGCTGTTTTTT
NA TRBJ2-7 TRBD2 TRBV19 CASSMAHLAGGLPEQYF TGTGCCAGTAGTATGGCCCATCTAGCGGGAGGGCTTCCCGAGCAGTACTTC
NA TRBJ2-3 NA TRBV2 CASSGTADTQYF TGTGCCAGCAGTGGAACCGCGGATACGCAGTATTTT
once TRBJ2-1 TRBD2 TRBV6-5 CASRAGLADYNEQFF TGTGCCAGCAGAGCGGGACTAGCAGACTACAATGAGCAGTTCTTC
NA TRBJ2-4 TRBD2 TRBV19 CASTHLGLADQAKNIQYF TGTGCCAGTACCCATCTCGGACTAGCGGACCAAGCCAAAAACATTCAGTACTTC
NA TRBJ1-3 TRBD1 TRBV4-2 CASSPTTGGTGNTIYF TGTGCCAGCAGCCCGACCACAGGGGGAACTGGAAACACCATATATTTT
NA TRBJ2-5 NA TRBV11-1 CASSPSRGLEETQYF TGTGCCAGCAGCCCGTCCCGAGGGTTAGAGGAGACCCAGTACTTC
NA TRBJ2-2 TRBD2 TRBV27 CASSLSVGSGSPGELFF TGTGCCAGCAGTTTATCGGTTGGAAGCGGGAGTCCCGGGGAGCTGTTTTTT
NA TRBJ1-4 NA TRBV24-1 CATSDVRGEKLFF TGTGCCACCAGTGACGTAAGGGGTGAAAAACTGTTTTTT
NA TRBJ1-1 TRBD1 TRBV7-9 CASSKPRTGLNTEAFF TGTGCCAGCAGCAAACCGCGGACAGGCCTGAACACTGAAGCTTTCTTT
few TRBJ1-4 NA TRBV19 CASSVAAHSGEKLFF TGTGCCAGTAGTGTTGCAGCCCACTCGGGTGAAAAACTGTTTTTT
NA TRBJ2-1 TRBD2 TRBV13 CASSLGRLAGNEQFF TGTGCCAGCAGCTTAGGCCGACTAGCGGGAAATGAGCAGTTCTTC
once TRBJ2-4 NA TRBV5-6 CASSPVGTEKNIQYF TGTGCCAGCAGCCCTGTGGGGACTGAAAAAAACATTCAGTACTTC
NA TRBJ2-1 TRBD2 TRBV6-1 CASSEGSGGGLSYNEQFF TGTGCCAGCAGTGAAGGGAGTGGCGGGGGTCTCTCCTACAATGAGCAGTTCTTC
NA TRBJ1-1 NA TRBV27 CASSWGQNTEAFF TGTGCCAGCAGTTGGGGACAGAACACTGAAGCTTTCTTT